Listed below are T cell receptor beta chains from one sample, sequenced in a study of OX40 agonist ivuxolimab in advanced cancers. TCRdb's copy holds only in-frame clones and misses some; the assay was immunoSEQ multiplex PCR. The sample shows fewer than 45,000 clones, under 85% of them seen only once. Sequences were derived from CD4+ or CD8+ T cells sorted from blood, sampled in a trial of the OX40 agonist ivuxolimab. The receptor set was obtained from an adult with an advanced solid tumor such as melanoma, head and neck, liver or kidney cancer. Both conserved end residues are trimmed from each CDR3. The order of the fields is J gene, V gene, CDR3 protein.

TRBJ1-2	TRBV7-9	ASSPRQAAYGYT
TRBJ1-3	TRBV18	ASSPTGRSGNTIY
TRBJ1-2	TRBV5-1	ASSLSGRSEGGYT
TRBJ1-4	TRBV9	ASSGHTATNEKLF
TRBJ2-2	TRBV5-1	ASSLQATGRKTGELF
TRBJ1-2	TRBV2	ASSERGAAPNYGYT
TRBJ2-2	TRBV6-6	ASRVLDSGELF
TRBJ2-3	TRBV5-1	ASKRRTSTDTQY
TRBJ1-1	TRBV20-1	SAIRNTEAF
TRBJ1-4	TRBV27	ASRYRGGVYEKLF
TRBJ2-3	TRBV7-9	ARSGSSSTDTQY
TRBJ2-1	TRBV2	ASSEGTGGFNEQF
TRBJ2-7	TRBV14	ASSLRTGGKEY
TRBJ1-6	TRBV6-1	ASSDHRAYNSPLH
TRBJ1-6	TRBV6-6	ASSFRQLNSPLH
TRBJ2-1	TRBV7-9	ASSPGGRAYNEQF
TRBJ1-5	TRBV6-1	ASSDQPEVYSNQPQH
TRBJ1-3	TRBV6-5	ASTKGYSGNTIY
TRBJ2-1	TRBV30	AWSVQTHNEQF
TRBJ2-4	TRBV9	ASSVGLAGENIQY
TRBJ1-3	TRBV2	ASKGATIY
TRBJ1-1	TRBV19	ASSNLGGRDVDTEAF
TRBJ1-3	TRBV5-1	ASSTGRSDSGNTIY
TRBJ1-1	TRBV6-5	ASSHQQGGFTEAF
TRBJ2-5	TRBV7-9	ASSPAGGAETQY
TRBJ1-2	TRBV4-1	ASSQERGSNYGYT
TRBJ2-1	TRBV7-2	ASSQLAGEGNEQF
TRBJ1-1	TRBV6-5	ASSYLGGRSGAF
TRBJ1-6	TRBV2	ASILGQLHYNSPLH
TRBJ1-1	TRBV9	ASSVGIGWAF
TRBJ2-7	TRBV9	ASSVAPGQGVYEQY
TRBJ2-5	TRBV6-1	ASIRDIMYQETQY
TRBJ2-2	TRBV5-6	ASSPPLPGELF
TRBJ2-7	TRBV5-4	ASSRLGGGPGEQY
TRBJ1-6	TRBV2	ASSEEYNSPLH
TRBJ1-2	TRBV9	ASRRDRGVYGYT
TRBJ2-2	TRBV2	ASAGQGNTGELF
TRBJ2-2	TRBV5-1	ASSLMGARTGELF
TRBJ2-3	TRBV4-1	ASSQTRSSTDTQY
TRBJ2-7	TRBV30	AWSAFSGEREQY
TRBJ1-3	TRBV6-5	ASSRGSSGNTIY
TRBJ1-1	TRBV6-5	ASSRGPRMNTEAF
TRBJ2-1	TRBV9	ASSVWTSGGAANEQF
TRBJ2-2	TRBV5-4	ASSGSSGHTGELF
TRBJ1-1	TRBV11-1	ASSLQATTEAF
TRBJ1-4	TRBV7-2	ASSTDRGDEKLF
TRBJ1-2	TRBV11-2	ASSLGQDWYGYT
TRBJ1-1	TRBV11-2	ASSSGVHTEAF
TRBJ1-1	TRBV7-9	ASSPGRHGLNTEAF
TRBJ2-7	TRBV7-9	ASSLISSTQY
TRBJ2-3	TRBV6-4	ASSELAGAYTDTQY